Listed below are T cell receptor beta chains from one sample, sequenced in a study of a mutant IDH1 vaccine in newly diagnosed glioma. Clones were read by immunoSEQ multiplex PCR, and TCRdb kept only the in-frame ones, dropping some. In the table there are about 120,000 clones, 75% to 90% of which are singletons. Their antigens are not known. Here the sequenced sample was PBMCs, taken from a glioma patient whose treatment included an IDH1 peptide vaccine. The origin of the receptors is a woman between 45 and 65 years old with glioma. CDR3s include the opening cysteine and the closing phenylalanine or tryptophan. Each record gives: V gene, clone size, D gene, J gene, CDR3 protein, CDR3 DNA. The D gene is left open where the match is weak. Some rows have no size entry. The others give once, few or many, or a class for an expanded clone.

v_call: TRBV10-3; clone_size: -; d_call: -; j_call: TRBJ1-1; cdr3_aa: CAISEWARGREGTEAFF; cdr3_nt: TGTGCCATCAGTGAGTGGGCCAGGGGCAGGGAGGGTACTGAAGCTTTCTTT
v_call: TRBV28; clone_size: -; d_call: -; j_call: TRBJ1-4; cdr3_aa: CASSSGDSREKLFF; cdr3_nt: TGTGCCAGCAGTTCCGGCGACAGTCGGGAAAAACTGTTTTTT
v_call: TRBV5-1; clone_size: once; d_call: -; j_call: TRBJ1-1; cdr3_aa: CASSPTANTEAFF; cdr3_nt: TGCGCCAGCAGCCCTACAGCTAACACTGAAGCTTTCTTT
v_call: TRBV7-2; clone_size: -; d_call: TRBD1; j_call: TRBJ2-1; cdr3_aa: CASSLTGQGDNEQFF; cdr3_nt: TGTGCCAGCAGCTTAACGGGACAGGGGGATAATGAGCAGTTCTTC
v_call: TRBV5-1; clone_size: once; d_call: -; j_call: TRBJ2-7; cdr3_aa: CASSLGPNYLSGSYEQYF; cdr3_nt: TGCGCCAGCAGCTTAGGGCCAAACTACCTATCCGGATCCTACGAGCAGTACTTC
v_call: TRBV5-1; clone_size: -; d_call: TRBD1; j_call: TRBJ2-2; cdr3_aa: CASNLGQGSTGELFF; cdr3_nt: TGCGCCAGCAACCTTGGACAGGGGAGCACCGGGGAGCTGTTTTTT
v_call: TRBV7-9; clone_size: -; d_call: TRBD2; j_call: TRBJ2-5; cdr3_aa: CASSLGGLARPSETQYF; cdr3_nt: TGTGCCAGCAGCTTGGGGGGACTAGCCCGGCCCTCAGAGACCCAGTACTTC
v_call: TRBV5-1; clone_size: once; d_call: -; j_call: TRBJ1-1; cdr3_aa: CASSPWGAEAFF; cdr3_nt: TGCGCCAGCAGCCCCTGGGGGGCTGAAGCTTTCTTT
v_call: TRBV19; clone_size: once; d_call: TRBD2; j_call: TRBJ2-1; cdr3_aa: CASSINPRGGRGSYNEQFF; cdr3_nt: TGTGCCAGTAGTATAAACCCCCGGGGTGGGAGGGGCTCCTACAATGAGCAGTTCTTC
v_call: TRBV27; clone_size: -; d_call: -; j_call: TRBJ1-2; cdr3_aa: CASSFRDNYGYTF; cdr3_nt: TGTGCCAGCAGTTTTAGGGACAACTATGGCTACACCTTC
v_call: TRBV6-5; clone_size: -; d_call: TRBD1; j_call: TRBJ1-2; cdr3_aa: CASRPNRGRAYGYTF; cdr3_nt: TGTGCCAGCAGGCCTAACAGGGGGCGGGCCTATGGCTACACCTTC
v_call: TRBV19; clone_size: once; d_call: -; j_call: TRBJ1-2; cdr3_aa: CASSIPERNYGYTF; cdr3_nt: TGTGCCAGTAGTATCCCAGAACGGAACTATGGCTACACCTTC
v_call: TRBV11-2; clone_size: -; d_call: -; j_call: TRBJ1-5; cdr3_aa: CASSPRTDSNQPQHF; cdr3_nt: TGTGCCAGCAGCCCTCGGACGGATAGCAATCAGCCCCAGCATTTT
v_call: TRBV28; clone_size: -; d_call: -; j_call: TRBJ1-2; cdr3_aa: CASSQPRDFYYGYTF; cdr3_nt: TGTGCCAGCAGTCAACCCCGGGACTTCTACTATGGCTACACCTTC
v_call: TRBV5-6; clone_size: -; d_call: TRBD1; j_call: TRBJ1-2; cdr3_aa: CASSWDRVGYTF; cdr3_nt: TGTGCCAGCAGCTGGGACAGGGTTGGCTACACCTTC
v_call: TRBV6-5; clone_size: -; d_call: -; j_call: TRBJ2-2; cdr3_aa: CASKHPPGELFF; cdr3_nt: TGTGCCAGCAAACACCCCCCCGGGGAGCTGTTTTTT
v_call: TRBV11-2; clone_size: -; d_call: TRBD2; j_call: TRBJ2-7; cdr3_aa: CASSLDLSGRIHEQYF; cdr3_nt: TGTGCCAGCAGCTTAGACCTTAGCGGGAGAATCCACGAGCAGTACTTC
v_call: TRBV7-9; clone_size: -; d_call: -; j_call: TRBJ1-3; cdr3_aa: CASSRHNSGNTIYF; cdr3_nt: TGTGCCAGCAGCCGACATAACTCTGGAAACACCATATATTTT
v_call: TRBV9; clone_size: -; d_call: TRBD2; j_call: TRBJ2-2; cdr3_aa: CASSPHSGGTAGELFF; cdr3_nt: TGTGCCAGCAGCCCTCACTCGGGAGGGACGGCCGGGGAGCTGTTTTTT
v_call: TRBV5-1; clone_size: -; d_call: -; j_call: TRBJ1-3; cdr3_aa: CASSPSYRTSGNTIYF; cdr3_nt: TGCGCCAGCAGCCCCTCGTACAGGACCTCTGGAAACACCATATATTTT
v_call: TRBV6-6; clone_size: -; d_call: TRBD2; j_call: TRBJ2-5; cdr3_aa: CASRPDRGGREQYF; cdr3_nt: TGTGCCAGCAGACCCGATCGGGGAGGGAGGGAGCAGTACTTC
v_call: TRBV6-5; clone_size: -; d_call: TRBD2; j_call: TRBJ2-7; cdr3_aa: CASTGTSGRSEQYF; cdr3_nt: TGTGCCAGCACCGGGACTAGCGGGAGGTCGGAGCAGTACTTC
v_call: TRBV7-9; clone_size: -; d_call: TRBD1; j_call: TRBJ1-1; cdr3_aa: CASRFQGALNTEAFF; cdr3_nt: TGTGCCAGCAGATTCCAGGGGGCTTTGAACACTGAAGCTTTCTTT
v_call: TRBV6-1; clone_size: -; d_call: -; j_call: TRBJ1-2; cdr3_aa: CASSGTSYGYTF; cdr3_nt: TGTGCCAGCAGTGGGACTTCCTATGGCTACACCTTC
v_call: TRBV19; clone_size: -; d_call: -; j_call: TRBJ1-1; cdr3_aa: CASSIPRTDRNTEAFF; cdr3_nt: TGTGCCAGTAGTATCCCCCGGACGGATCGGAACACTGAAGCTTTCTTT
v_call: TRBV10-3; clone_size: -; d_call: TRBD1; j_call: TRBJ2-7; cdr3_aa: CAIDDSGTGSYEQYF; cdr3_nt: TGTGCCATCGATGACTCCGGGACAGGGTCCTACGAGCAGTACTTC
v_call: TRBV30; clone_size: -; d_call: TRBD1; j_call: TRBJ1-4; cdr3_aa: CAWSGTGVEKLFF; cdr3_nt: TGTGCCTGGAGTGGGACAGGGGTTGAAAAACTGTTTTTT
v_call: TRBV19; clone_size: -; d_call: -; j_call: TRBJ2-2; cdr3_aa: CASNTPGDRHTGELFF; cdr3_nt: TGTGCCAGTAATACCCCCGGGGACCGACACACCGGGGAGCTGTTTTTT
v_call: TRBV10-3; clone_size: -; d_call: -; j_call: TRBJ2-1; cdr3_aa: CAIGGLADNEQFF; cdr3_nt: TGTGCCATCGGGGGACTGGCCGATAATGAGCAGTTCTTC
v_call: TRBV11-2; clone_size: -; d_call: TRBD1; j_call: TRBJ2-5; cdr3_aa: CASSSYRGRGETQYF; cdr3_nt: TGTGCCAGCAGCTCGTACAGGGGGCGGGGAGAGACCCAGTACTTC
v_call: TRBV10-3; clone_size: -; d_call: TRBD2; j_call: TRBJ2-3; cdr3_aa: CAIRRGVMFPSGRISTDTQYF; cdr3_nt: TGTGCCATCAGGCGAGGGGTCATGTTCCCTAGCGGGAGGATTAGCACAGATACGCAGTATTTT
v_call: TRBV28; clone_size: -; d_call: TRBD1; j_call: TRBJ2-1; cdr3_aa: CASSLFGTGQYNEQFF; cdr3_nt: TGTGCCAGCAGTTTATTTGGGACAGGTCAATACAATGAGCAGTTCTTC
v_call: TRBV6-5; clone_size: -; d_call: TRBD1; j_call: TRBJ1-5; cdr3_aa: CASSYSGQAQGPQHF; cdr3_nt: TGTGCCAGCAGTTACTCGGGACAGGCCCAGGGACCCCAGCATTTT
v_call: TRBV5-1; clone_size: -; d_call: -; j_call: TRBJ2-3; cdr3_aa: CASSPELDTQYF; cdr3_nt: TGCGCCAGCAGCCCCGAGCTAGATACGCAGTATTTT
v_call: TRBV29-1; clone_size: -; d_call: -; j_call: TRBJ2-5; cdr3_aa: CSVSDSETQYF; cdr3_nt: TGCAGCGTAAGCGATTCAGAGACCCAGTACTTC
v_call: TRBV9; clone_size: -; d_call: -; j_call: TRBJ2-7; cdr3_aa: CASSVPPFYEQYF; cdr3_nt: TGTGCCAGCAGCGTCCCGCCGTTCTACGAGCAGTACTTC
v_call: TRBV6-1; clone_size: -; d_call: -; j_call: TRBJ2-7; cdr3_aa: CASRKGVGSYEQYF; cdr3_nt: TGTGCCAGCCGGAAGGGGGTGGGTTCCTACGAGCAGTACTTC
v_call: TRBV5-6; clone_size: -; d_call: TRBD2; j_call: TRBJ2-1; cdr3_aa: CASSLGLAGYNKQFF; cdr3_nt: TGTGCCAGCAGCTTGGGATTAGCGGGTTACAATAAGCAGTTCTTC
v_call: TRBV7-9; clone_size: -; d_call: -; j_call: TRBJ1-3; cdr3_aa: CATRSGLSGNTIYF; cdr3_nt: TGTGCCACCAGGTCGGGCCTCTCTGGAAACACCATATATTTT
v_call: TRBV30; clone_size: -; d_call: -; j_call: TRBJ2-6; cdr3_aa: CAWSVRGSGANVLTF; cdr3_nt: TGTGCCTGGAGTGTACGGGGCTCTGGGGCCAACGTCCTGACTTTC
v_call: TRBV7-9; clone_size: -; d_call: TRBD1; j_call: TRBJ1-2; cdr3_aa: CASSFDRAGYGYTF; cdr3_nt: TGTGCCAGCAGCTTCGACAGGGCAGGGTATGGCTACACCTTC
v_call: TRBV7-6; clone_size: -; d_call: -; j_call: TRBJ2-7; cdr3_aa: CASSLGGGYNEQYF; cdr3_nt: TGTGCCAGCAGCTTAGGGGGAGGATACAACGAGCAGTACTTC
v_call: TRBV19; clone_size: -; d_call: TRBD2; j_call: TRBJ2-1; cdr3_aa: CASSKGLVTNEQFF; cdr3_nt: TGTGCCAGTAGTAAGGGACTAGTAACCAATGAGCAGTTCTTC
v_call: TRBV2; clone_size: -; d_call: -; j_call: TRBJ2-7; cdr3_aa: CASADTLGVPRSYEQYF; cdr3_nt: TGTGCCAGCGCCGACACGCTGGGGGTCCCCCGTTCCTACGAGCAGTACTTC
v_call: TRBV29-1; clone_size: -; d_call: -; j_call: TRBJ1-4; cdr3_aa: CSGRGGAGEKLFF; cdr3_nt: TGCAGCGGCCGGGGGGGAGCCGGCGAAAAACTGTTTTTT
v_call: TRBV9; clone_size: -; d_call: TRBD2; j_call: TRBJ2-7; cdr3_aa: CASSPRLAGEYEQYF; cdr3_nt: TGTGCCAGCAGCCCTCGACTAGCGGGAGAGTACGAGCAGTACTTC
v_call: TRBV6-6; clone_size: -; d_call: -; j_call: TRBJ2-7; cdr3_aa: CASSRQAGHEQYF; cdr3_nt: TGTGCCAGCAGCCGTCAAGCGGGCCACGAGCAGTACTTC
v_call: TRBV10-1; clone_size: -; d_call: -; j_call: TRBJ2-7; cdr3_aa: CASSGLLSSYEQYF; cdr3_nt: TGCGCCAGCAGTGGACTACTAAGCTCCTACGAGCAGTACTTC
v_call: TRBV6-6; clone_size: once; d_call: -; j_call: TRBJ2-7; cdr3_aa: CASSYLGQNEQYF; cdr3_nt: TGTGCCAGCAGTTACCTAGGGCAGAACGAGCAGTACTTC
v_call: TRBV27; clone_size: -; d_call: TRBD1; j_call: TRBJ1-5; cdr3_aa: CASSLRDRNQPQHF; cdr3_nt: TGTGCCAGCAGTCTCCGGGACAGAAATCAGCCCCAGCATTTT
v_call: TRBV5-1; clone_size: -; d_call: TRBD1; j_call: TRBJ1-2; cdr3_aa: CASSLELGGNYGYTF; cdr3_nt: TGCGCCAGCAGCTTGGAGTTAGGGGGCAACTATGGCTACACCTTC
v_call: TRBV30; clone_size: -; d_call: -; j_call: TRBJ2-7; cdr3_aa: CAWSRGVRYEQYF; cdr3_nt: TGTGCCTGGAGTAGAGGGGTCCGGTACGAGCAGTACTTC
v_call: TRBV27; clone_size: -; d_call: TRBD2; j_call: TRBJ2-1; cdr3_aa: CASSPLGEQREGRYNEQFF; cdr3_nt: TGTGCCAGCAGTCCCCTGGGGGAGCAGCGGGAGGGCCGGTACAATGAGCAGTTCTTC
v_call: TRBV2; clone_size: once; d_call: TRBD2; j_call: TRBJ2-7; cdr3_aa: CASTTQWTRGEQYF; cdr3_nt: TGTGCCAGCACCACCCAATGGACTAGGGGTGAGCAGTACTTC
v_call: TRBV7-9; clone_size: once; d_call: -; j_call: TRBJ2-1; cdr3_aa: CASSSPRVAGDTREQFF; cdr3_nt: TGTGCCAGCAGCTCCCCGAGGGTGGCAGGGGATACCCGGGAGCAGTTCTTC
v_call: TRBV15; clone_size: -; d_call: -; j_call: TRBJ2-2; cdr3_aa: CATSRGASSNTGELFF; cdr3_nt: TGTGCCACCAGCAGAGGGGCTAGCAGTAACACCGGGGAGCTGTTTTTT